A selection of T cell receptor beta chains follows, all from one sample in a study of blood T cell repertoires in COVID-19. Clones were sequenced by immunoSEQ multiplex PCR, and TCRdb holds only the in-frame ones, with some missing. The sample includes about 300,000 clones, roughly 83% of them seen just once. The specimen sequenced was peripheral blood. These receptors were collected from a human donor with COVID-19, enrolled during active disease. The donor label of this sample is uncertain. Each CDR3 is given with its conserved first and last residue.

>TRBV7-2
CASSLTLVTTGSPLHF
>TRBV9
CASSVDIVGSTDTQYF
>TRBV30
CAWSTGLAGRQTQYF
>TRBV9
CASSLGLAGGTGELFF
>TRBV6-5
CASSYSGSTTNEKLFF
>TRBV3-1/TRBV3-2
CASSPSDTIYF
>TRBV30
CAWSAGSTGAYEQYF
>TRBV5-1
CASSLEGVTGGSGYTF
>TRBV11-2
CASSAVPGHEIFF
>TRBV7-2
CASSPRGGSLVGETQYF
>TRBV29-1
CSVVVSSSGGNQPQHF
>TRBV7-2
CASSEGTSDYNEQFF
>TRBV24-1
CATSDWEGSGYTF
>TRBV6-5
CASSYSQGALYEQYF
>TRBV5-1
CASSLAGNGFDEQFF
>TRBV14
CASSQSRIEAFF
>TRBV5-1
CASSPRDARREQYF
>TRBV27
CASSLVFEGGPSGYNNEQFF
>TRBV19
CASRSRESTDTQYF
>TRBV19
CASSIPGTSGTYEQYF
>TRBV18
CASSPPVRDTGELFF
>TRBV7-8
CASSPPGREAFF
>TRBV28
CASSFGSNYGYTF
>TRBV7-2
CASSLVLEVDTQYF
>TRBV5-1
CASSFGTSGRYNEQFF
>TRBV5-6
CASRRNLAGFEQETQYF
>TRBV18
CASSPGTEDYGYTF
>TRBV7-9
CASIPGGTGELFF
>TRBV27
CASSLGFRTDLYGYTF
>TRBV28
CASRASTDTQYF
>TRBV3-1/TRBV3-2
CASSQGLASGELFF
>TRBV5-8
CASSSGQGGYNEQFF
>TRBV7-2
CASSYPSTGELFF
>TRBV6-6
CASRTSGGMLTDTQYF
>TRBV6-5
CASSYSGTQAYNEQFF
>TRBV5-1
CASSSQTGTQNTGELFF
>TRBV27
CASSTISGSGYNEQFF
>TRBV27
CASSLTGYEQYF
>TRBV5-1
CASSPGQGARTGELFF
>TRBV7-3
CASRWTGQYTEAFF